This T cell receptor beta chain was recovered during a study of T cell changes during pregnancy in multiple sclerosis. Some clones are missing from TCRdb's copy, which holds only in-frame ones; the method was immunoSEQ multiplex PCR. The sample shows 54,000 or so clones, 80% to 95% of them seen only once. Germline values: CDR1 SNHLY, CDR2 FYNNEI. The CDR3 spans 12 residues. The V end was cut by 7 bases, the J end by 9 bases, with 15 bases between. The material sequenced was CD4+ T cells from peripheral blood mononuclear cells, taken before pregnancy. This receptor was identified in a female donor with multiple sclerosis, enrolled in a pregnancy study. This sequence joins TRBV2 and TRBJ1-2, with D perhaps matching TRBD1 (5 bases). CDR3 residues: CASTIRGFSYTF. In nucleotides, the CDR3 is TGTGCCAGCACCATTAGGGGCTTTAGCTACACCTTC.